This T cell receptor beta chain was documented in a study of blood T cell repertoires in COVID-19. This CDR3 has 14 amino acids. CDR1 is DFQATT and CDR2 is SNEGSKA in the germline V gene (reference sequence). Deletions cut 3 bases from V and 2 bases from J, with 14 bases between. Produced via immunoSEQ multiplex PCR; TCRdb's table is partial and in-frame only. The sample contains about 140,000 clones, over 75% of which appear only once. Source material: peripheral blood. This sequence joins TRBV20-1 and TRBJ2-7, with D maybe TRBD2 (7 bases). This receptor was identified in a woman aged 45-59 years with acute or convalescent COVID-19. The CDR3 reads CSASGAGAPYEQYF. The DNA of the CDR3 is TGCAGTGCTAGTGGGGCGGGGGCCCCCTACGAGCAGTACTTC.